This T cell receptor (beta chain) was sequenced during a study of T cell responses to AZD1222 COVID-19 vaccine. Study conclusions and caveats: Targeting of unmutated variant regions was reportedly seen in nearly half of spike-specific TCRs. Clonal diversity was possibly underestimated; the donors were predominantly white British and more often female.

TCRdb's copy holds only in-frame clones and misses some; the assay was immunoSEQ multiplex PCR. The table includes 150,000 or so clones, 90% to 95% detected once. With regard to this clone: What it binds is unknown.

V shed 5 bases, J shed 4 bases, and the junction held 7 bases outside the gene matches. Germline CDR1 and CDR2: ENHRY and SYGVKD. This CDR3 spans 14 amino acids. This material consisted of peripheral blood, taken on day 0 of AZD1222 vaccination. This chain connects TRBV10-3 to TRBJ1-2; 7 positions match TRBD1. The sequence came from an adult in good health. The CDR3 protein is CAISLQTGLYGYTF. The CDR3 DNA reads TGTGCCATCAGTCTACAGACAGGGCTCTATGGCTACACCTTC.